What follows are 20 T cell receptor beta chains derived from one specimen sequenced in a study of T cell responses to AZD1222 COVID-19 vaccine (dated by TCRdb to the early 2020s). Receptors were amplified or captured by the immunoSEQ multiplex PCR assay. The table was pulled from immuneACCESS by TCRdb, which kept in-frame rearrangements only. Such tables lose some clones; where checked, under half of the loss comes from unresolved V genes, and the rest has no known cause. The sample table holds approximately 200,000 clones, of which about 95% were seen once. Together, the top ten hold 1.7% of the sample. Taken with the paper, the label for time point translates to: about 28 days (+/-7) after the second vaccine dose. The label giving this sample's treatment or condition can be read as: meningococcal conjugate vaccine given as trial control. Sequencing used peripheral blood, obtained 28 days after the second dose of the MenACWY control vaccine. The receptor source for this set is an adult who received the MenACWY meningococcal vaccine as a control.

The genes are TRBV2 and TRBJ2-7; TRBD2 matches at 11 bases. V lost 3 bases and J lost 7; bases outside the gene matches: 5. The CDR3 has 14 residues. CDR1 and CDR2 from the germline V gene are SNHLY and FYNNEI. The CDR3 nucleotides are TGTGCCAGCAGTGAGGTAGGACTAGCGGGTGAGCAGTACTTC. It codes for CASSEVGLAGEQYF.

This clone was seen only once. The chain joins TRBV19 to TRBJ1-4; D perhaps matches TRBD1 (6 bases). This CDR3 has 17 amino acids. The ends were cut back, 3 bases at V and 5 bases at J, with 19 bases in the middle. Germline CDR1 and CDR2: LNHDA and SQIVND (reference sequence). The CDR3 is CASSIFSGGQGNEKLFF. As DNA, the CDR3 is TGTGCCAGTAGTATCTTTTCCGGCGGGCAGGGGAATGAAAAACTGTTTTTT.

This sequence joins TRBV7-8 and TRBJ2-3, with 10 bases fitting TRBD2. Germline V gives CDR1 SGHVS, CDR2 FQNEAQ. V shed 1 base and J 0 bases; nucleotides not matched to a gene: 4. The CDR3 consists of 17 residues. Here the CDR3 DNA reads TGTGCCAGCAGCTTAGAACTAGCGGGAATAAGCACAGATACGCAGTATTTT. This gives the protein CASSLELAGISTDTQYF.

Here the CDR3 reads CASSKGSGGGSEQYF. CDR3 sequence (DNA): TGTGCCAGCAGCAAGGGGTCGGGGGGTGGATCCGAGCAGTACTTC. The chain joins TRBV11-3 to TRBJ2-7, with TRBD2 matching over 7 bases. The CDR3 extends over 15 amino acids. The V and J ends lost 5 bases and 6 bases, in that order; junction bases with no gene match: 13. Germline CDR1 and CDR2: SGHNT and YENEEA. The whole variable domain, remainder taken from reference TRBV11-3 and TRBJ2-7, is EAGVVQSPRYKIIEKKQPVAFWCNPISGHNTLYWYLQNLGQGPELLIRYENEEAVDDSQLPKDRFSAERLKGVDSTLKIQPAELGDSAVYLCASSKGSGGGSEQYFGPGTRLTVT.

J is TRBJ1-5 and V is TRBV27, with TRBD1 as a possible D gene (5 bases). This CDR3 is built from 15 residues. Germline CDR1 is MNHEY and CDR2 is SMNVEV (reference sequence). V gave up 5 bases and J gave up 5 bases, with 16 bases separating them. The CDR3 here is CASSNRGGGDQPQHF. The CDR3 nucleotides read TGTGCCAGCAGTAACCGGGGGGGTGGGGATCAGCCCCAGCATTTT.

The rearrangement links TRBV4-1 to TRBJ2-5; no clear D. This CDR3 spans 13 amino acids. V dropped 5 bases and J dropped 1 base, with 8 bases sitting between them. CDR1 is MGHRA and CDR2 is YSYEKL in the germline V gene. CDR3 residues: CASSAPAQETQYF. The CDR3 DNA reads as TGCGCCAGCAGCGCGCCAGCCCAAGAGACCCAGTACTTC.

The V and J genes are TRBV7-2 and TRBJ2-5; TRBD2 might be the D (6 bases). Trimming cost V 3 bases and J 2 bases, with 10 bases left between them. The germline CDR1 and CDR2 sequences are SGHTA and FQGNSA. The CDR3 contains 14 residues. The CDR3 loop reads CASSFAGQQETQYF. The CDR3 DNA is TGTGCCAGCAGCTTTGCGGGGCAACAAGAGACCCAGTACTTC.

The V and J genes are TRBV5-6 and TRBJ2-7; TRBD1 agrees at 8 bases. The V gene end was trimmed by 4 bases and the J gene end by 3 bases; junction bases not matched to a gene: 6. The germline gives CDR1 SGHDT, CDR2 YYEEEE. The CDR3 contains 14 residues. CDR3 protein: CASSPGTGDYEQYF. CDR3 coding DNA: TGTGCCAGCAGCCCCGGGACAGGCGACTACGAGCAGTACTTC. The full variable domain, rest sourced from reference TRBV5-6 and TRBJ2-7, is DAGVTQSPTHLIKTRGQQVTLRCSPKSGHDTVSWYQQALGQGPQFIFQYYEEEERQRGNFPDRFSGHQFPNYSSELNVNALLLGDSALYLCASSPGTGDYEQYFGPGTRLTVT.

The chain links TRBV7-9 to TRBJ2-7; D may be TRBD2 (5 bases). This CDR3 has 15 amino acids. CDR1 is SEHNR, CDR2 FQNEAQ, per germline (reference sequence). Trimming stripped 5 bases from V and 3 bases from J, with 17 bases between. The CDR3 region is CASSRAVIGDYEQYF. The CDR3 coding sequence is TGTGCCAGCAGCCGAGCGGTAATCGGCGACTACGAGCAGTACTTC.

The rearrangement uses TRBV4-1 and TRBJ1-6, with D possibly TRBD1 on 6 matching bases. From germline, CDR1 is MGHRA and CDR2 YSYEKL. The CDR3 loop spans 15 amino acids. V shed 0 bases and J shed 10 bases, with 13 bases lying between them. The CDR3 DNA reads as TGCGCCAGCAGCCAAGATGAGGGGGTTGGCTCACCCCTCCACTTT. Its protein product is CASSQDEGVGSPLHF.

The chain has TRBV4-3 and TRBJ1-4; D call uncertain. Trimming stripped 0 bases from V and 4 bases from J, with 12 bases between. CDR3 length equals 16 residues. CDR1 is LGHNA and CDR2 is YSLEER in the germline V gene. CDR3 nucleotide sequence: TGCGCCAGCAGCCAAGATTTTTCGGGTCGTAATGAAAAACTGTTTTTT. Amino acids: CASSQDFSGRNEKLFF.

The V gene is TRBV5-8, the J gene TRBJ2-7, with TRBD1 matching 8 bases. This CDR3 is 15 amino acids long. After removal of 6 bases from V and 3 bases from J, the junction contained 11 bases not matched to a gene. Germline loops: CDR1 SGHTS, CDR2 YDEGEE. This CDR3 reads CASMLQGGYYYEQYF. CDR3 in DNA: TGTGCCAGCATGCTACAGGGGGGTTATTACTACGAGCAGTACTTC.

The chain combines TRBV7-3 with TRBJ2-2, with TRBD2 as a possible D gene (5 bases). Germline V gene data show CDR1 as SGHTA and CDR2 as FQGTGA. Trimming took off 3 bases at V and 1 base at J, with 9 bases between the two ends. The CDR3 sequence is 15 residues long. The CDR3 here is CASSFRAGNTGELFF. CDR3 nucleotide sequence: TGTGCCAGCAGCTTTCGGGCGGGGAACACCGGGGAGCTGTTTTTT.

The chain has TRBV7-2 and TRBJ2-3, with 8 bases that match TRBD1. In germline, CDR1 is SGHTA, CDR2 FQGNSA. The length of the CDR3 is 16 residues. J gave up 1 base and V 5 bases, and 8 bases lay outside the gene matches. CDR3 sequence reads: CASSQGQGAGTDTQYF. CDR3 DNA sequence: TGTGCCAGCAGCCAAGGGCAGGGGGCTGGCACAGATACGCAGTATTTT.

This chain's CDR3 is CASSFTGGITEAFF. The CDR3 DNA is TGTGCCAGCAGCTTCACAGGGGGCATCACTGAAGCTTTCTTT. The chain joins TRBV7-3 to TRBJ1-1, with 9 bases that match TRBD1. There are 14 residues in the CDR3. Germline values: CDR1 SGHTA, CDR2 FQGTGA. V shed 3 bases, J shed 4 bases, and the junction held 3 bases outside the gene matches.

This clone showed up just once. This chain joins TRBV6-5 and TRBJ2-7; 7 positions agree with TRBD2. Losses at the gene ends were 2 bases for V and 0 bases for J; bases not matched to a gene: 4. In germline, CDR1 is MNHEY, CDR2 SVGAGI. This CDR3 comprises 15 residues. CDR3 coding DNA: TGTGCCAGCAGTTACCAGCCTAGCGGCTCCTACGAGCAGTACTTC. Translating gives CASSYQPSGSYEQYF.

The J gene is TRBJ1-1, the V gene TRBV5-4; 10 positions agree with TRBD1. Per germline, CDR1 SGHNT and CDR2 YYREEE (reference sequence). V was pared by 3 bases and J by 5 bases, with 7 bases of the junction left unmatched. The CDR3 is made up of 15 amino acids. CDR3 residues: CASSSRDRGETEAFF. The CDR3 bases are TGTGCCAGCAGCTCCCGGGACAGGGGTGAGACTGAAGCTTTCTTT.

V usage is TRBV7-2 and J usage is TRBJ2-7, with TRBD2 matching 8 bases. V lost 2 bases to trimming and J lost 0 bases; unmatched junction nucleotides: 6. Germline lookup yields CDR1 SGHTA and CDR2 FQGNSA. The CDR3 has 16 amino acids. Here the CDR3 DNA reads TGTGCCAGCAGCTTAATAACTAGCGGAAGCTCCTACGAGCAGTACTTC. This encodes CASSLITSGSSYEQYF.

The chain is built from TRBV11-2 and TRBJ1-2, with unresolved D. Per the germline V gene, CDR1 is SGHAT and CDR2 is FQNNGV. The ends were cut back, 0 bases at V and 4 bases at J, with 9 bases in the middle. The CDR3 runs 14 residues. As DNA, the CDR3 is TGTGCCAGCAGCTTAGATCAAACGGCCTATGGCTACACCTTC. Protein sequence: CASSLDQTAYGYTF.

The chain employs TRBV29-1 and TRBJ2-5, with D perhaps being TRBD1 or TRBD2 (5 bases each). This CDR3 comprises 13 residues. Per the germline V gene, CDR1 is SQVTM and CDR2 is ANQGSEA. V was trimmed by 6 bases and J by 6 bases, leaving 17 bases between them. DNA for the CDR3: TGCAGCGTGGGACGAGGGACCAAAAAGACCCAGTACTTC. Its translation: CSVGRGTKKTQYF.